A single sample gave rise to the 26 T cell receptor beta chains below, sequenced in a study of shared clonotypes between healthy human individuals (dated by TCRdb to the early 2020s). CD8 naive samples consisted of CD45RO-negative cells that were positively selected for CCR7, yielding a CD45RA+CCR7+ population without TemRA cells. The receptor library was made with the immunoSEQ multiplex PCR assay. This is the immuneACCESS table as TCRdb keeps it, with only in-frame sequences that have V and J called. A part of the clones is gone; compared with another copy, unresolved V genes explain less than half, and the rest is unexplained. This sample comprises millions of clones, roughly 94% of them detected only once. More than 0.95% of the sample is taken by the ten largest. Sequenced: naive CD8+ T cells sorted from blood. Sample cell subset or site, as interpreted from the label and publication: CD45RA+CCR7+. These receptors all come from a man younger than 30 in good health.

This clone was counted a single time. The chain employs TRBV19 and TRBJ1-1; TRBD1 agrees at 7 bases. The V segment lost 6 bases and the J segment 3 bases; nucleotides outside the gene matches: 7. Per germline, CDR1 LNHDA and CDR2 SQIVND (reference sequence). This CDR3 has 14 residues. The DNA of the CDR3 is TGTGCCAGTAGCACTCAGGGGGAGTACACTGAAGCTTTCTTT. Protein sequence: CASSTQGEYTEAFF.

The chain couples TRBV5-1 to TRBJ2-2; the D gene is possibly TRBD1 (6 bases). Trimming pared 4 bases from V and 3 bases from J, leaving 13 bases between. The V gene's germline CDR1 is SGHRS and CDR2 YFSETQ. CDR3 length: 15 amino acids. For the CDR3, the DNA is TGCGCCAGCAGCCTGGACAGAGAGTACACCGGGGAGCTGTTTTTT. Translation: CASSLDREYTGELFF.

The chain carries TRBV4-1 and TRBJ2-3; 8 bases match TRBD2. This CDR3 contains 17 residues. CDR1 and CDR2 from the germline V gene are MGHRA and YSYEKL. The V gene end was trimmed by 1 base and the J gene end by 4 bases; junction bases not matched to a gene: 10. The CDR3 loop is CASSQVRGRPGADTQYF. The CDR3 DNA reads as TGCGCCAGCAGCCAAGTTCGCGGGAGGCCCGGGGCAGATACGCAGTATTTT.

The rearrangement joins TRBV11-1 to TRBJ1-5; D perhaps matches TRBD1 (6 bases). Germline V CDR1 and CDR2: SGHAT, FQDESV (reference sequence). This CDR3 region has 16 residues. Trimming removed 5 bases from V and 1 base from J, with 15 bases in between. The CDR3 DNA follows: TGTGCCAGCAGCCATAGGGGGGGGCTGAGCAATCAGCCCCAGCATTTT. It encodes CASSHRGGLSNQPQHF.

The genes are TRBV4-1 and TRBJ1-5; D remains ambiguous. Trimming took off 1 base at V and 2 bases at J, with 21 bases between the two ends. The CDR3 extends over 19 amino acids. Germline CDR1 reads MGHRA; CDR2 reads YSYEKL. The CDR3 here is CASSQAALDEGWGNQPQHF. The CDR3 coding sequence is TGCGCCAGCAGCCAAGCAGCTTTGGACGAGGGCTGGGGCAATCAGCCCCAGCATTTT.

The chain couples TRBV5-1 to TRBJ2-7; 8 bases are shared with TRBD2. The trim removed 4 bases at V and 3 bases at J, leaving 9 bases unmatched. CDR1 SGHRS and CDR2 YFSETQ come from the germline V gene. The CDR3 covers 15 residues. CDR3 sequence: CASSLNPGGGYEQYF. The CDR3 DNA is TGCGCCAGCAGCCTGAATCCGGGAGGGGGCTACGAGCAGTACTTC.

V usage is TRBV28 and J usage is TRBJ1-3; D remains ambiguous. The CDR3 contains 15 residues. The germline V gene has CDR1 MDHEN and CDR2 SYDVKM. Deletions cut 2 bases from V and 0 bases from J, with 8 bases between. In DNA form, the CDR3 reads TGTGCCAGCAGTTTAATCTCTTTCTCTGGAAACACCATATATTTT. Translating it yields CASSLISFSGNTIYF.

V is TRBV7-9 and J is TRBJ2-7, with TRBD1 matching over 9 bases. Germline CDR1 SEHNR, CDR2 FQNEAQ (reference sequence). The CDR3 sequence is 15 residues long. The junction had 11 bases not matched to a gene; V was cut back by 5 bases and J by 6 bases. The CDR3 protein is CASSALGTGRIEQYF. For the CDR3, the DNA is TGTGCCAGCAGCGCCCTAGGGACAGGGAGGATCGAGCAGTACTTC.

The chain has TRBV4-3 and TRBJ2-2; perhaps TRBD2 as D (5 bases). V lost 4 bases and J 7 bases, leaving 13 bases between the germline ends. Germline V CDR1 and CDR2: LGHNA, YSLEER. The CDR3 consists of 14 residues. CDR3 in DNA: TGCGCCAGCAGCCGTCTGGACCGGGACGGGGAGCTGTTTTTT. Translated: CASSRLDRDGELFF.

The chain links TRBV27 to TRBJ1-1; D is perhaps TRBD1 (5 bases). The CDR3 has 12 residues. V lost 2 bases, J lost 10 bases, and 11 bases lay in between. Germline V lookup: CDR1 MNHEY, CDR2 SMNVEV (reference sequence). The CDR3 region is CASSLGPGRAFF. The CDR3 nucleotides are TGTGCCAGCAGTTTAGGGCCAGGGAGAGCTTTCTTT.

This sequence joins TRBV6-1 and TRBJ2-7; 14 bases are a match to TRBD2. The CDR3 extends over 15 amino acids. The germline CDR1 and CDR2 sequences are MNHNS and SASEGT. V shed 4 bases, J shed 5 bases, and the junction held 4 bases outside the gene matches. The CDR3 reads CASSVTSGRAHEQYF. The CDR3 DNA reads as TGTGCCAGCAGTGTGACTAGCGGGAGGGCCCACGAGCAGTACTTC.

The chain uses TRBV5-1 and TRBJ2-7, with D unclear. Germline V lookup: CDR1 SGHRS, CDR2 YFSETQ. The V end was cut by 4 bases, the J end by 0 bases, with 8 bases between. The CDR3 is 13 residues long. This chain's CDR3 is CASSISSSYEQYF. CDR3 coding DNA: TGCGCCAGCAGCATATCAAGCTCCTACGAGCAGTACTTC.

This sequence joins TRBV6-4 and TRBJ2-7; the D gene is possibly TRBD1 (8 bases). The ends were cut back, 6 bases at V and 3 bases at J, with 21 bases in the middle. The germline V gene has CDR1 MRHNA and CDR2 SNTAGT. This CDR3 is 16 amino acids long. CDR3 coding DNA: TGTGCCAGCAGCGTCGTCGACAGGGGAGGGTGCTACGAGCAGTACTTC. This translates into CASSVVDRGGCYEQYF.

This chain links TRBV27 with TRBJ1-4, with D perhaps TRBD1 (5 bases). The CDR3 length is 16 residues. Trimming took 5 bases from V and 3 from J, leaving 16 bases between them. Germline-derived CDR1 and CDR2 are MNHEY and SMNVEV (reference sequence). The CDR3 protein is CASSPSRGEANEKLFF. CDR3 nucleotides: TGTGCCAGCAGTCCCTCTCGGGGGGAGGCTAATGAAAAACTGTTTTTT.

CDR3 amino acids: CASSLAPGGYTDTQYF. The CDR3 DNA reads as TGCGCCAGCAGTCTGGCCCCAGGGGGGTACACAGATACGCAGTATTTT. The chain couples TRBV4-1 to TRBJ2-3, with D possibly matching TRBD1 (7 bases). V was shortened by 6 bases and J by 2 bases, with 18 bases between the two germline ends. CDR1 MGHRA and CDR2 YSYEKL come from the germline V gene. CDR3 size: 16 residues.

The chain links TRBV7-9 to TRBJ2-7; tentative D call: TRBD1 (5 bases). The V end lost 7 bases, the J end lost 0 bases, and 10 bases lay between the germline ends. This CDR3 has 13 residues. Per germline, CDR1 SEHNR and CDR2 FQNEAQ (reference sequence). The CDR3 here is CASNAGYSYEQYF. For the CDR3, the DNA is TGTGCCAGCAACGCAGGGTACTCCTACGAGCAGTACTTC.

The chain joins TRBV5-5 to TRBJ2-6; possible D gene TRBD1, 6 bases. Trimming pared 0 bases from V and 4 bases from J, leaving 17 bases between. The length of the CDR3 is 18 residues. Germline V gene sequence: CDR1 SGHKS, CDR2 YYEKEE (reference sequence). CDR3 in DNA: TGTGCCAGCAGCTTGGACGCCGCAGGGGAGTTGGGGGCCAACGTCCTGACTTTC. Its protein product is CASSLDAAGELGANVLTF.

The chain couples TRBV9 to TRBJ2-1; D might be TRBD1 (6 bases). The CDR3 loop spans 15 amino acids. Germline CDR1 and CDR2: SGDLS and YYNGEE. V was trimmed by 3 bases and J by 0 bases, leaving 10 bases between them. CDR3: CASSEDSLSYNEQFF. The CDR3 DNA reads as TGTGCCAGCAGCGAGGACAGCCTCTCCTACAATGAGCAGTTCTTC.

Only one count was recorded for this clone. V is TRBV7-2 and J is TRBJ2-1; D tentatively reads TRBD1 or TRBD2 (5 bases each). V lost 5 bases and J 2 bases, leaving 10 bases between the germline ends. CDR3 length: 14 amino acids. Per germline, CDR1 SGHTA and CDR2 FQGNSA. CDR3 loop: CASSVGTAYNEQFF. The CDR3 DNA reads as TGTGCCAGCAGCGTCGGGACCGCCTACAATGAGCAGTTCTTC.

The chain couples TRBV27 to TRBJ2-5; D not certain. V shed 7 bases and J shed 4 bases, with 7 bases lying between them. In germline, CDR1 is MNHEY, CDR2 SMNVEV (reference sequence). This CDR3 contains 11 residues. The DNA for the CDR3 is TGTGCCAGCACTCAAGGAGAGACCCAGTACTTC. As protein: CASTQGETQYF.

The chain joins TRBV7-9 to TRBJ2-7; a weak D match, TRBD1 (6 bases). The CDR3 sequence is 14 residues long. The germline V and J ends were trimmed by 4 bases and 5 bases, with 15 bases remaining between them. Germline V gene data show CDR1 as SEHNR and CDR2 as FQNEAQ (reference sequence). This CDR3 reads CASSWEGGSDEQYF. The CDR3 coding sequence is TGTGCCAGCAGCTGGGAAGGGGGTTCAGACGAGCAGTACTTC.

There are a few counts of this clone. This chain uses TRBV30 with TRBJ1-4; 9 bases agree with TRBD1. CDR1 GTSNPN and CDR2 SVGIG come from the germline V gene (reference sequence). Germline trimming cut 7 bases from V and 0 bases from J; bases unmatched to any gene: 9. The CDR3 covers 16 residues. Here the CDR3 reads CASQDDRGSTNEKLFF. The CDR3 DNA sequence: TGTGCCTCCCAGGATGACAGGGGGTCAACTAATGAAAAACTGTTTTTT.

The chain is built from TRBV11-2 and TRBJ2-5; maybe TRBD1 (6 bases). Germline V lookup: CDR1 SGHAT, CDR2 FQNNGV. The CDR3 runs to 15 residues. Trimming pared 4 bases from V and 2 bases from J, leaving 14 bases between. The CDR3 DNA is TGTGCCAGCAGCTCCCCTACAGGGCCGCAAGAGACCCAGTACTTC. Translation: CASSSPTGPQETQYF. Combining the CDR3 with reference TRBV11-2 and TRBJ2-5 gives the whole variable domain EAGVAQSPRYKIIEKRQSVAFWCNPISGHATLYWYQQILGQGPKLLIQFQNNGVVDDSQLPKDRFSAERLKGVDSTLKIQPAKLEDSAVYLCASSSPTGPQETQYFGPGTRLLVL.

The V call is TRBV5-4, the J call TRBJ2-2; TRBD1 matches 7 bases. Germline V lookup: CDR1 SGHNT, CDR2 YYREEE (reference sequence). V shed 2 bases, J shed 4 bases, and the junction held 2 bases outside the gene matches. This CDR3 contains 14 residues. In nucleotides, the CDR3 is TGTGCCAGCAGCTTCACAGGGGCCACCGGGGAGCTGTTTTTT. Protein product: CASSFTGATGELFF.

The J gene is TRBJ2-3, the V gene TRBV7-6; 12 positions agree with TRBD2. Germline CDR1 SGHVS, CDR2 FNYEAQ. J was trimmed by 0 bases and V by 5 bases; bases with no gene match: 6. The CDR3 contains 17 residues. The CDR3 loop reads CASSVAGTSGSTDTQYF. The DNA for the CDR3 is TGTGCCAGCAGCGTTGCCGGGACTAGCGGGAGCACAGATACGCAGTATTTT.

The gene calls are TRBV9 and TRBJ1-1; D might be TRBD1 (6 bases). Trimming pared 4 bases from V and 2 bases from J, leaving 12 bases between. CDR1 is SGDLS, CDR2 YYNGEE, per germline. The CDR3 length is 14 residues. DNA of the CDR3: TGTGCCAGCAGCCCGGAAGGGACAAACACTGAAGCTTTCTTT. Translated: CASSPEGTNTEAFF.